Listed below are T cell receptor beta chains from one sample, sequenced in a study of shared T cell receptors in the human thymus. Profiling relied on immunoSEQ multiplex PCR, and the TCRdb table lists in-frame clones only, not all of them. Among about 660,000 clones, 80% to 90% were seen once, and the ten largest hold more than 0.009%. These records were also assigned to another study, of human thymus T cells.

Source material: thymocytes. The source of these receptors is a boy in the first two years of life with a congenital heart defect. CDR3s include the opening cysteine and the closing phenylalanine or tryptophan. D genes are given only for firm matches. The size entry is marked missing in some rows and otherwise reads once, few, many or a size class.

d_gene: TRBD2
j_gene: TRBJ2-3
abundance: .
v_gene: TRBV6-4
CDR3aa: CASSDGRGGLDTQYF
CDR3nt: TGTGCCAGCAGTGACGGCCGGGGGGGCCTTGATACGCAGTATTTT

d_gene: .
j_gene: TRBJ2-1
abundance: .
v_gene: TRBV5-6
CDR3aa: CASSLVEGPAYNEQFF
CDR3nt: TGTGCCAGCAGCTTGGTGGAGGGTCCAGCCTACAATGAGCAGTTCTTC

d_gene: .
j_gene: TRBJ2-1
abundance: .
v_gene: TRBV5-6
CDR3aa: CASSLIPGLPFSSYNEQFF
CDR3nt: TGTGCCAGCAGCTTAATTCCGGGACTTCCTTTTAGCTCCTACAATGAGCAGTTCTTC

d_gene: TRBD1
j_gene: TRBJ2-1
abundance: .
v_gene: TRBV23-1
CDR3aa: CASSPPGPGQGSNEQFF
CDR3nt: TGCGCCAGCAGTCCCCCGGGACCGGGACAGGGGTCCAATGAGCAGTTCTTC

d_gene: TRBD2
j_gene: TRBJ2-1
abundance: .
v_gene: TRBV2
CDR3aa: CASKGTSGASEQFF
CDR3nt: TGTGCCAGCAAAGGGACTAGCGGGGCTAGTGAGCAGTTCTTC

d_gene: .
j_gene: TRBJ2-5
abundance: .
v_gene: TRBV28
CDR3aa: CASLGTEGETQYF
CDR3nt: TGTGCCAGCCTAGGAACGGAAGGAGAGACCCAGTACTTC

d_gene: TRBD1
j_gene: TRBJ2-5
abundance: .
v_gene: TRBV9
CDR3aa: CASSPDFATGGFETQYF
CDR3nt: TGTGCCAGCAGCCCCGACTTTGCGACAGGGGGCTTCGAGACCCAGTACTTC

d_gene: TRBD2
j_gene: TRBJ2-5
abundance: .
v_gene: TRBV7-6
CDR3aa: CASSSRTSGEKQETQYF
CDR3nt: TGTGCCAGCAGCTCCCGGACTAGCGGGGAAAAACAAGAGACCCAGTACTTC

d_gene: TRBD1
j_gene: TRBJ2-1
abundance: once
v_gene: TRBV4-1
CDR3aa: CASSHAGTDNEQFF
CDR3nt: TGCGCCAGCAGCCACGCCGGGACAGACAATGAGCAGTTCTTC

d_gene: TRBD1
j_gene: TRBJ1-2
abundance: .
v_gene: TRBV10-3
CDR3aa: CAISELETGEDGYTF
CDR3nt: TGTGCCATCAGTGAGTTAGAGACAGGGGAAGATGGCTACACCTTC

d_gene: TRBD1
j_gene: TRBJ1-5
abundance: .
v_gene: TRBV7-2
CDR3aa: CASSPRQGYQPQHF
CDR3nt: TGTGCCAGCAGCCCCCGACAGGGGTATCAGCCCCAGCATTTT

d_gene: .
j_gene: TRBJ1-1
abundance: .
v_gene: TRBV7-9
CDR3aa: CASSSHRVGTEAFF
CDR3nt: TGTGCCAGCAGCTCTCACAGGGTGGGGACTGAAGCTTTCTTT

d_gene: TRBD1
j_gene: TRBJ2-7
abundance: .
v_gene: TRBV7-3
CDR3aa: CASSTPPGQGEYF
CDR3nt: TGTGCCAGCAGCACTCCACCGGGACAGGGTGAGTACTTC

d_gene: .
j_gene: TRBJ2-1
abundance: few
v_gene: TRBV21-1
CDR3aa: CASSKARGRAGNNEQFF
CDR3nt: TGTGCCAGCAGCAAAGCTCGGGGGAGGGCCGGGAACAATGAGCAGTTCTTC

d_gene: .
j_gene: TRBJ2-7
abundance: .
v_gene: TRBV7-2
CDR3aa: CASSSDLGYEQYF
CDR3nt: TGTGCCAGCAGCTCAGACCTAGGCTACGAGCAGTACTTC

d_gene: TRBD1
j_gene: TRBJ2-3
abundance: .
v_gene: TRBV11-2
CDR3aa: CASSSGQARQDTQYF
CDR3nt: TGTGCCAGCAGCTCCGGACAGGCAAGACAAGATACGCAGTATTTT

d_gene: .
j_gene: TRBJ1-5
abundance: once
v_gene: TRBV2
CDR3aa: CASSGTGSHQPQHF
CDR3nt: TGTGCCAGCAGTGGTACAGGGAGTCATCAGCCCCAGCATTTT

d_gene: .
j_gene: TRBJ1-5
abundance: once
v_gene: TRBV6-5
CDR3aa: CASTSGRGGPQHF
CDR3nt: TGTGCCAGCACATCGGGCAGGGGTGGGCCCCAGCATTTT

d_gene: TRBD2
j_gene: TRBJ2-7
abundance: .
v_gene: TRBV9
CDR3aa: CASSESGSYEQYF
CDR3nt: TGTGCCAGCAGCGAAAGCGGGAGCTACGAGCAGTACTTC

d_gene: .
j_gene: TRBJ2-1
abundance: .
v_gene: TRBV2
CDR3aa: CASGQGTTLGDEQFF
CDR3nt: TGTGCCAGCGGACAAGGGACAACCCTAGGGGATGAGCAGTTCTTC

d_gene: .
j_gene: TRBJ1-1
abundance: once
v_gene: TRBV4-2
CDR3aa: CASQIGPRGNTEAFF
CDR3nt: TGTGCCAGCCAGATAGGCCCCCGGGGGAACACTGAAGCTTTCTTT

d_gene: .
j_gene: TRBJ2-7
abundance: .
v_gene: TRBV6-1
CDR3aa: CATVQNNDYEQYF
CDR3nt: TGTGCCACCGTACAAAACAACGACTACGAGCAGTACTTC

d_gene: TRBD1
j_gene: TRBJ1-5
abundance: .
v_gene: TRBV6-5
CDR3aa: CASSPRDRVNQPQHF
CDR3nt: TGTGCCAGCAGCCCCCGGGACAGGGTAAATCAGCCCCAGCATTTT

d_gene: TRBD2
j_gene: TRBJ2-3
abundance: .
v_gene: TRBV6-1
CDR3aa: CASPTLAGSTDTQYF
CDR3nt: TGTGCCAGTCCTACCCTAGCGGGGTCCACAGATACGCAGTATTTT

d_gene: .
j_gene: TRBJ1-1
abundance: few
v_gene: TRBV29-1
CDR3aa: CSVVTTEMNTEAFF
CDR3nt: TGCAGCGTGGTTACGACAGAGATGAACACTGAAGCTTTCTTT

d_gene: TRBD1
j_gene: TRBJ2-1
abundance: .
v_gene: TRBV2
CDR3aa: CASRVDRASGYNEQFF
CDR3nt: TGTGCCAGCAGGGTAGACAGGGCCTCGGGATACAATGAGCAGTTCTTC

d_gene: TRBD2
j_gene: TRBJ2-1
abundance: .
v_gene: TRBV19
CDR3aa: CASRSLAAKFF
CDR3nt: TGTGCCAGTAGATCCCTAGCGGCGAAGTTCTTC

d_gene: TRBD1
j_gene: TRBJ2-6
abundance: once
v_gene: TRBV4-3
CDR3aa: CASSQGQGNASGANVLTF
CDR3nt: TGCGCCAGCAGCCAGGGACAGGGGAACGCCTCTGGGGCCAACGTCCTGACTTTC

d_gene: TRBD1
j_gene: TRBJ2-1
abundance: .
v_gene: TRBV4-3
CDR3aa: CASSQTTGGSYNEQFF
CDR3nt: TGCGCCAGCAGCCAAACTACAGGGGGGAGTTACAATGAGCAGTTCTTC

d_gene: TRBD1
j_gene: TRBJ1-2
abundance: .
v_gene: TRBV4-1
CDR3aa: CASSQDRDRDARSYGYTF
CDR3nt: TGCGCCAGCAGCCAAGATAGGGACAGGGATGCGAGGAGCTATGGCTACACCTTC

d_gene: TRBD1
j_gene: TRBJ2-7
abundance: .
v_gene: TRBV6-5
CDR3aa: CASSTRDRVSEQYF
CDR3nt: TGTGCCAGCAGCACCCGGGACAGGGTCTCCGAGCAGTACTTC

d_gene: TRBD1
j_gene: TRBJ2-5
abundance: few
v_gene: TRBV7-4
CDR3aa: CASSLRDREIETQYF
CDR3nt: TGTGCCAGCAGCCTCCGGGACAGGGAAATAGAGACCCAGTACTTC

d_gene: TRBD1
j_gene: TRBJ2-7
abundance: .
v_gene: TRBV27
CDR3aa: CASSHFGAQGTGPRYEQYF
CDR3nt: TGTGCCAGCAGCCATTTTGGGGCCCAAGGGACAGGACCTCGCTACGAGCAGTACTTC

d_gene: .
j_gene: TRBJ2-1
abundance: .
v_gene: TRBV9
CDR3aa: CASSISGTLGDEQFF
CDR3nt: TGTGCCAGCAGCATTAGCGGAACTCTCGGGGATGAGCAGTTCTTC

d_gene: TRBD1
j_gene: TRBJ1-2
abundance: few
v_gene: TRBV4-3
CDR3aa: CASSQQQGWYGYTF
CDR3nt: TGCGCCAGCAGCCAACAACAGGGGTGGTATGGCTACACCTTC

d_gene: .
j_gene: TRBJ2-7
abundance: .
v_gene: TRBV19
CDR3aa: CASSGGYEQYF
CDR3nt: TGTGCCAGTAGTGGGGGGTACGAGCAGTACTTC

d_gene: .
j_gene: TRBJ1-6
abundance: .
v_gene: TRBV28
CDR3aa: CASSRGLQEDSPLHF
CDR3nt: TGTGCCAGCAGCCGAGGGTTGCAGGAGGATTCACCCCTCCACTTT

d_gene: TRBD1
j_gene: TRBJ2-1
abundance: once
v_gene: TRBV7-9
CDR3aa: CASSHGTGAEYNEQFF
CDR3nt: TGTGCCAGCAGCCATGGGACAGGGGCAGAGTACAATGAGCAGTTCTTC

d_gene: TRBD2
j_gene: TRBJ2-7
abundance: .
v_gene: TRBV4-2
CDR3aa: CASSQVEKWSASGRVGPYEQYF
CDR3nt: TGTGCCAGCAGCCAAGTAGAAAAGTGGTCGGCTAGCGGGAGGGTGGGGCCCTACGAGCAGTACTTC

d_gene: .
j_gene: TRBJ2-5
abundance: few
v_gene: TRBV14
CDR3aa: CASSQRVQETQYF
CDR3nt: TGTGCCAGCAGCCAGCGGGTTCAAGAGACCCAGTACTTC

d_gene: .
j_gene: TRBJ2-2
abundance: .
v_gene: TRBV28
CDR3aa: CASSPQGARLEDPPGELFF
CDR3nt: TGTGCCAGCAGTCCACAGGGAGCCCGCCTCGAAGATCCCCCCGGGGAGCTGTTTTTT

d_gene: .
j_gene: TRBJ1-2
abundance: .
v_gene: TRBV19
CDR3aa: CASSNQGGGYTF
CDR3nt: TGTGCCAGTAGTAACCAGGGTGGTGGCTACACCTTC

d_gene: .
j_gene: TRBJ2-1
abundance: .
v_gene: TRBV6-5
CDR3aa: CASSFYSVARNEQFF
CDR3nt: TGTGCCAGCAGTTTTTACAGTGTGGCTCGCAATGAGCAGTTCTTC

d_gene: .
j_gene: TRBJ2-7
abundance: .
v_gene: TRBV27
CDR3aa: CASSFRAGDHEQYF
CDR3nt: TGTGCCAGCAGTTTCAGGGCAGGCGACCACGAGCAGTACTTC

d_gene: TRBD2
j_gene: TRBJ2-3
abundance: .
v_gene: TRBV11-2
CDR3aa: CASSDPGGRDTQYF
CDR3nt: TGTGCCAGCAGCGATCCCGGGGGGAGGGATACGCAGTATTTT

d_gene: TRBD1
j_gene: TRBJ1-4
abundance: .
v_gene: TRBV6-1
CDR3aa: CASSETGEVGQLFF
CDR3nt: TGTGCCAGCAGTGAAACAGGGGAGGTGGGGCAACTGTTTTTT